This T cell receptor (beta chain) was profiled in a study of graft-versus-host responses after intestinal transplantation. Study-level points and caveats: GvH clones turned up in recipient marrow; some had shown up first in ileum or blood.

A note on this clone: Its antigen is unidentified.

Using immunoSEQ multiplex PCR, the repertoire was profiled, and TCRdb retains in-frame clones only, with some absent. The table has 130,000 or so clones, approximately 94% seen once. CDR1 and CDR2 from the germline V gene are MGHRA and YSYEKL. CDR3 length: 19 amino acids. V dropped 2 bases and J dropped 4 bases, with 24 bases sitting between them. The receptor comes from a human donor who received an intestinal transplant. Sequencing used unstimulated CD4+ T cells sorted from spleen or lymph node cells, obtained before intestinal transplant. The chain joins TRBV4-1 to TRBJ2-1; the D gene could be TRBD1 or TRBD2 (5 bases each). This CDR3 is CASSQSPSLGRGEYNEQFF. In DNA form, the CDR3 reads TGCGCCAGCAGCCAATCCCCTTCTCTTGGACGGGGCGAATACAATGAGCAGTTCTTC.